This paragraph covers one T cell receptor (beta chain) sequence. In germline, CDR1 is LNHDA, CDR2 SQIVND (reference sequence). Between the trimmed V and J ends, which lost 2 bases and 10 bases, there was a span of 23 bases. This CDR3 spans 17 amino acids. These data belong to a study of chemoradiotherapy in HPV16-positive cancers. The assay was immunoSEQ multiplex PCR, and TCRdb's table has in-frame clones only and misses some. The table shows roughly 20,000 clones, with 84% occurring only once. The gene calls are TRBV19 and TRBJ1-4; the D gene is possibly TRBD1 (6 bases). This TCR was recovered from a human donor with HPV-associated anogenital cancer. The material was blood, obtained from a patient who underwent chemoradiotherapy. The CDR3 protein is CASSIRVKAGVVGKLFF. Written as DNA, the CDR3 is TGTGCCAGTAGTATAAGAGTTAAGGCAGGGGTCGTTGGAAAACTGTTTTTT.